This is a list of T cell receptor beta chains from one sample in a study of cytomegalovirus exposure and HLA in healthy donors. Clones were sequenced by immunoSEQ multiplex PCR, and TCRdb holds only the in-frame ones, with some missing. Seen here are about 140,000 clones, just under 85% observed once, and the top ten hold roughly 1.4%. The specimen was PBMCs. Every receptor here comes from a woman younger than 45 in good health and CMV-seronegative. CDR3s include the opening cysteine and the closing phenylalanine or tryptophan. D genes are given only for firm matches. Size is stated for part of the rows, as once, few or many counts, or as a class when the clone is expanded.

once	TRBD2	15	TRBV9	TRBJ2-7	TGTGCCAGCGCCGAAGGGGAGGGACCTAACTACGAGCAGTACTTC	CASAEGEGPNYEQYF
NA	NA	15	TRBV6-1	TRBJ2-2	TGTGCCAGCAGTGAGATGGACAGAAGGACCGGGGAGCTGTTTTTT	CASSEMDRRTGELFF
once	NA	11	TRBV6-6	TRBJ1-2	TGTGCCAGCCTTGAGTGGTATGGCTACACCTTC	CASLEWYGYTF
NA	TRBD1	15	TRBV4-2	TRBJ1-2	TGTGCCAGCAGCCAAGGATCGACAGGGTTCTATGGCTACACCTTC	CASSQGSTGFYGYTF
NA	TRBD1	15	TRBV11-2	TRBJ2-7	TGTGCCAGCAGCTTAGTCCCGGGACAGGCCTACGAGCAGTACTTC	CASSLVPGQAYEQYF
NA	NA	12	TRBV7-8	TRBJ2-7	TGTGCCAGCAGCCCTAGCTCCTACGAGCAGTACTTC	CASSPSSYEQYF
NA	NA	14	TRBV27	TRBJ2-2	TGTGCCAGCAGTTTAATGGCGGGTATTGCGGAGCTGTTTTTT	CASSLMAGIAELFF
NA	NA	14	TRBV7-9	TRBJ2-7	TGTGCCAGCAGACCACAGGGAGGGGGCTACGAGCAGTACTTC	CASRPQGGGYEQYF
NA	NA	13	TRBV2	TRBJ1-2	TGTGCCAGCAGCTATGAGGGAAACTATGGCTACACCTTC	CASSYEGNYGYTF
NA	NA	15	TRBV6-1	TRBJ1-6	TGTGCCAGCAGTACGTTAGGCGGTTCTAATTCACCCCTCCACTTT	CASSTLGGSNSPLHF
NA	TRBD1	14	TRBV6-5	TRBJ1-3	TGTGCCAGCAGTTCGACAGGGGCAGGAAACACCATATATTTT	CASSSTGAGNTIYF
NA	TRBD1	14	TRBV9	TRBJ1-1	TGTGCCAGCAGCGCTCAGCTCTCCGGGACAGATCCTTTCTTT	CASSAQLSGTDPFF
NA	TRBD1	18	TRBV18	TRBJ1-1	TGTGCCAGCTCCGCCCGAAGCTCACCCCCAGGGGGGATCACTGAAGCTTTCTTT	CASSARSSPPGGITEAFF
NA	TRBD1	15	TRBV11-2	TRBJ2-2	TGTGCCAGCAGCCAAGGGACAGTGAACACCGGGGAGCTGTTTTTT	CASSQGTVNTGELFF
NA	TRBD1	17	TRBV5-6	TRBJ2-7	TGTGCCAGCAGCTTCGCAGACAGGGTTTCCGTTGGTATGGAGCAGTACTTC	CASSFADRVSVGMEQYF
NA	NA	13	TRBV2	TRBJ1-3	TGTGCCATCACAGACAGGAGTGGAAACACCATATATTTT	CAITDRSGNTIYF
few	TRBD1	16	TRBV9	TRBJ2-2	TGTGCCAGCAGCATCTCCGGGACAGGGTACACCGGGGAGCTGTTTTTT	CASSISGTGYTGELFF
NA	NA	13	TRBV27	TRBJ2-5	TGTGCCAGCAGTTTAGTATCTCAAGAGACCCAGTACTTC	CASSLVSQETQYF
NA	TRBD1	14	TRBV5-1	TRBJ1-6	TGCGCCAGCAGCCTCGGGACAGCGAATTCACCCCTCCACTTT	CASSLGTANSPLHF
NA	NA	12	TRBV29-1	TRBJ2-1	TGCAGCGTCTCGTCCAGGGAAACTGAGCAGTTCTTC	CSVSSRETEQFF
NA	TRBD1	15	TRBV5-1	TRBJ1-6	TGCGCCAGCAGCAGAGGGGGCGCTGGGTTTTCACCCCTCCACTTT	CASSRGGAGFSPLHF
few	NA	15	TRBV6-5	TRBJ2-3	TGTGCCAGCAGTAGACAGCCGGTGTTGGCAGATACGCAGTATTTT	CASSRQPVLADTQYF
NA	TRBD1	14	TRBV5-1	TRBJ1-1	TGCGCCAGCAGCCTGGACAGGGCGAACACTGAAGCTTTCTTT	CASSLDRANTEAFF
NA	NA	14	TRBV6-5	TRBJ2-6	TGTGCCAGCAGTTACTTCCGTGGGGCCAACGTCCTGACTTTC	CASSYFRGANVLTF
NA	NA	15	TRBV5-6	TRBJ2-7	TGTGCCAGCAGCCTCCCTTACAGGGCTACCTACGAGCAGTACTTC	CASSLPYRATYEQYF
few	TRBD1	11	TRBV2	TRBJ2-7	TGTGCCAGTACTGACAGGGACGAGCAGTACTTC	CASTDRDEQYF
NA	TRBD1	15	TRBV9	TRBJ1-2	TGTGCCAGCAGCGTAGGGACAGGGCATAACTATGGCTACACCTTC	CASSVGTGHNYGYTF
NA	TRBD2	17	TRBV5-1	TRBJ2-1	TGCGCCAGCAGCCCCCCCCTTAGCGGGGGGTTAAACAATGAGCAGTTCTTC	CASSPPLSGGLNNEQFF
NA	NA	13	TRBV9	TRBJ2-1	TGTGCCAGCAGCGTAGCGGGGTACCATGAGCAGTTCTTC	CASSVAGYHEQFF
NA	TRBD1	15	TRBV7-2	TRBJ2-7	TGTGCCAGCAGCTTTACAGGGGCCTACTCCTACGAGCAGTACTTC	CASSFTGAYSYEQYF
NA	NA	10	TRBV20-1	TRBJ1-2	TGCAGTGCTAGAGACAGGGACTACACCTTC	CSARDRDYTF
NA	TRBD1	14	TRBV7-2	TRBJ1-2	TGTGCCAGCAGCCTCCGGGGGACAGCCTATGGCTACACCTTC	CASSLRGTAYGYTF
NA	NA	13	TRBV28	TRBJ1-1	TGTGCCAGCAGTTTCAGCGGGGTGACTGAAGCTTTCTTT	CASSFSGVTEAFF
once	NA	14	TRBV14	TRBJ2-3	TGTGCCAGCAGCCGCGCCTCCAGGTTAAATACGCAGTATTTT	CASSRASRLNTQYF
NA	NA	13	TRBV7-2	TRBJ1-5	TGTGCCAGCAGCTTAGCCGTCAATCAGCCCCAGCATTTT	CASSLAVNQPQHF
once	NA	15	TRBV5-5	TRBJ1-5	TGTGCCAGCAATCTGGGGGGAAATAGCAATCAGCCCCAGCATTTT	CASNLGGNSNQPQHF
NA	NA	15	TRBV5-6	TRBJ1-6	TGTGCCAGCAGCTTCGGGTTTTCCTCTAATTCACCCCTCCACTTT	CASSFGFSSNSPLHF